The rows below give T cell receptor beta chains drawn from one sample of a study of vaccination effects on CD4 cells after COVID-19. Clones were read by immunoSEQ multiplex PCR, and TCRdb kept only the in-frame ones, dropping some. In the table there are tens of thousands of clones, 60% to 85% of which are singletons. Their recognized antigens are unknown. Material: CD4+ T cells from PBMCs cultured without peptide, obtained before COVID-19 vaccination. The source is a human donor who had a prior SARS-CoV-2 infection. CDR3s include the opening cysteine and the closing phenylalanine or tryptophan. The D gene is left open where the match is weak. Where a row states a size, it is once, few, many or the class of an expanded clone; other rows omit it.

NA | TRBJ2-7 | TRBV5-1 | TRBD2 | TGCGCCAGCAGCTCACTAGCGGGAGCCTCGAGGGAGCAGTACTTC | CASSSLAGASREQYF
NA | TRBJ2-2 | TRBV6-5 | TRBD2 | TGTGCCAGCAGTTACTCTAGCGGGAGCACCGGGGAGCTGTTTTTT | CASSYSSGSTGELFF
NA | TRBJ2-1 | TRBV18 | TRBD2 | TGTGCCAGCTCAAAGGGACTAGCGGTTTACAATGAGCAGTTCTTC | CASSKGLAVYNEQFF
few | TRBJ1-3 | TRBV5-1 | NA | TGCGCCAGCAGCTTAGAATTCCAATCTTCTGGAAACACCATATATTTT | CASSLEFQSSGNTIYF
NA | TRBJ2-1 | TRBV4-3 | NA | TGCGCCAGCAGCCAAGATCTAGCCAGGGCGATATACAATGAGCAGTTCTTC | CASSQDLARAIYNEQFF
NA | TRBJ2-3 | TRBV3-1/TRBV3-2 | TRBD2 | TGTGCCAGCAGCCAAGAGGCTAGCGGGGTGTGGACAGATACGCAGTATTTT | CASSQEASGVWTDTQYF
NA | TRBJ1-5 | TRBV19 | TRBD1 | TGTGCCGCATCCGGGACAGGGGCTCAGCCCCAGCATTTT | CAASGTGAQPQHF
NA | TRBJ2-5 | TRBV7-2 | NA | TGTGCCAGCAGCTTAGGTGGCTCGCAAGAGACCCAGTACTTC | CASSLGGSQETQYF
once | TRBJ2-5 | TRBV7-7 | NA | TGTGCTAGCAGCTTAGACGCTGCAGAGACCCAGTACTTC | CASSLDAAETQYF
NA | TRBJ2-7 | TRBV29-1 | NA | TGCAGCGTCATGAACACCTACGAGCAGTACTTC | CSVMNTYEQYF
NA | TRBJ1-5 | TRBV6-2/TRBV6-3 | TRBD1 | TGTGCCAGCAGTCCCGACAGGGTTCGGAATCAGCCCCAGCATTTT | CASSPDRVRNQPQHF
NA | TRBJ2-1 | TRBV3-1/TRBV3-2 | TRBD2 | TGTGCCAGCAGCCTATTAGCGGGAGGTGAGCAGTTCTTC | CASSLLAGGEQFF
NA | TRBJ2-1 | TRBV5-5 | TRBD2 | TGTGCCAGCAGCTCTGGCGCTAGCGGGGTTTACAATGAGCAGTTCTTC | CASSSGASGVYNEQFF
NA | TRBJ2-1 | TRBV19 | NA | TGTGCCAGTAGCCAAAATACCTACAATGAGCAGTTCTTC | CASSQNTYNEQFF
once | TRBJ2-1 | TRBV11-3 | TRBD2 | TGTGCCAGCAGCCTCCCTCGGACTAGCGGGAGGGCCCTGTCCAATGAGCAGTTCTTC | CASSLPRTSGRALSNEQFF
NA | TRBJ2-7 | TRBV11-2 | NA | TGTGCCAGCACCCACCGGGACCCAGGGCGGGAAGAGCAGTACTTC | CASTHRDPGREEQYF
NA | TRBJ1-5 | TRBV18 | TRBD1 | TGTGCCAGCTCTCCTAATCCGGGACAGAGCAATCAGCCCCAGCATTTT | CASSPNPGQSNQPQHF
NA | TRBJ2-5 | TRBV7-7 | TRBD1 | TGTGCTAGCAGCTTAAGAGGGGGCGTAGAGACCCAGTACTTC | CASSLRGGVETQYF
NA | TRBJ2-7 | TRBV7-2 | NA | TGTGCCAGCAGCTTAGCGGGGAGCTGGGGGCGAACTACAAGTGGAGGCTACGAGCAGTACTTC | CASSLAGSWGRTTSGGYEQYF
NA | TRBJ2-1 | TRBV6-5 | TRBD1 | TGTGCCAGCAGGGGGGGGACAGGGCACCACAATGAGCAGTTCTTC | CASRGGTGHHNEQFF
NA | TRBJ2-2 | TRBV9 | NA | TGTGCCAGCAGCCCAGGAGACCCCACGACCGGGGAGCTGTTTTTT | CASSPGDPTTGELFF
NA | TRBJ2-3 | TRBV9 | NA | TGTGCCAGCAGCGTAGAGCACAGTTCAAGCACAGATACGCAGTATTTT | CASSVEHSSSTDTQYF
NA | TRBJ2-5 | TRBV4-1 | NA | TGCGCCAGTTCGCCCGGGTTCCAAGAGACCCAGTACTTC | CASSPGFQETQYF
NA | TRBJ1-3 | TRBV9 | NA | TGTGCCAGCAGCGAGACTCAGATAATTGGAAACACCATATATTTT | CASSETQIIGNTIYF
NA | TRBJ1-4 | TRBV19 | NA | TGTGCCAGTAGTATTTCCGCGGTCGTCAGGGAAAAACTGTTTTTT | CASSISAVVREKLFF
NA | TRBJ2-5 | TRBV15 | NA | TGTGCCACCAGCAGAGTCGAAGAGACCCAGTACTTC | CATSRVEETQYF
few | TRBJ2-7 | TRBV11-3 | TRBD1 | TGTGCCAGCAGCCCCGGACAGGGTCGATCCTACGAGCAGTACTTC | CASSPGQGRSYEQYF
NA | TRBJ1-1 | TRBV19 | TRBD1 | TGTGCCAGTAGTATACTCAGGGGGGGCACTGAAGCTTTCTTT | CASSILRGGTEAFF
few | TRBJ1-1 | TRBV11-3 | NA | TGTGCCAGCAGCCCAATTGCAGGGCCGAACACTGAAGCTTTCTTT | CASSPIAGPNTEAFF
NA | TRBJ1-2 | TRBV18 | NA | TGTGCCAGCTCACCAGCCTCTGTAGGAATCGGTCATGGCTACACCTTC | CASSPASVGIGHGYTF
NA | TRBJ2-5 | TRBV19 | TRBD2 | TGTGCCAGTAGTCCACATTCAGCGGGGGGAGGCGAGACCCAGTACTTC | CASSPHSAGGGETQYF
few | TRBJ1-1 | TRBV5-1 | NA | TGCGCCAGCAGCTTTGAAGCTGGGACCACTGAAGCTTTCTTT | CASSFEAGTTEAFF
NA | TRBJ2-2 | TRBV7-9 | NA | TGTGCCAGCAGCCCACCGGCAGGGAGGCCCGGGGAGCTGTTTTTT | CASSPPAGRPGELFF
NA | TRBJ2-2 | TRBV2 | NA | TGTGCCAGGCGCGGGGGCGCGCGGTCCGGGGAGCTGTTTTTT | CARRGGARSGELFF
NA | TRBJ2-5 | TRBV5-1 | TRBD1 | TGCGCCAGCAGCTTGGGGGACAGACAAGAGACCCAGTACTTC | CASSLGDRQETQYF
NA | TRBJ2-7 | TRBV28 | NA | TGTGCCAGCAGTCTGATAACTGGACAGATCTACGAGCAGTACTTC | CASSLITGQIYEQYF
once | TRBJ1-3 | TRBV5-5 | NA | TGTGCCAGCAGCTGGAGAATCCAGGGAACCCCCTCTGGAAACACCATATATTTT | CASSWRIQGTPSGNTIYF
NA | TRBJ2-7 | TRBV20-1 | NA | TGCAGTGCGGAGGGAGCCTACGAGCAGTACTTC | CSAEGAYEQYF
NA | TRBJ2-3 | TRBV11-3 | TRBD2 | TGTGCCAGCAGTATCATCCGGGGGGGGAAGCACACAGATACGCAGTATTTT | CASSIIRGGKHTDTQYF
NA | TRBJ1-1 | TRBV7-2 | NA | TGTGCCAGCAGCTTATGGGTAGCTAGGAACACTGAAGCTTTCTTT | CASSLWVARNTEAFF
few | TRBJ2-5 | TRBV6-4 | NA | TGTGCCAGCAGTGAAGTCCGGGGGGAGACCCAGTACTTC | CASSEVRGETQYF
NA | TRBJ2-2 | TRBV19 | TRBD2 | TGTGCCAATGGGGGAGGGGACACCGGGGAGCTGTTTTTT | CANGGGDTGELFF
NA | TRBJ2-5 | TRBV4-2 | TRBD2 | TGTGCCAGCAGCCAGGCGGGAGACCAAGAGACCCAGTACTTC | CASSQAGDQETQYF
NA | TRBJ2-5 | TRBV9 | TRBD2 | TGTGCCAGCAGCGTAGGGACTAGCAGCCAAGAGACCCAGTACTTC | CASSVGTSSQETQYF
NA | TRBJ2-7 | TRBV7-3 | NA | TGTGCCAGCAGCTTAGGGGGAGCTGGCTACGAGCAGTACTTC | CASSLGGAGYEQYF
NA | TRBJ2-1 | TRBV4-2 | NA | TGTGCCAGCAGCCAAGACGGTCACAACAATGAGCAGTTCTTC | CASSQDGHNNEQFF
NA | TRBJ2-7 | TRBV9 | TRBD1 | TGTGCCAGCAGTGACAGGGACTCCTACGAGCAGTACTTC | CASSDRDSYEQYF
NA | TRBJ1-5 | TRBV5-1 | NA | TGCGCCAGCAGCTTGGTATCGGGGAATCAGCCCCAGCATTTT | CASSLVSGNQPQHF